These 22 T cell receptor beta chains share one sample of origin, sequenced in a study of shared clonotypes between healthy human individuals. The table came from immunoSEQ multiplex PCR; TCRdb's copy has only in-frame clones and leaves some out. Altogether hundreds of thousands of clones are present, roughly 70% being singletons, with the ten largest covering under 2%. Sample: memory CD4+ T cells sorted from blood. Subset given: CD45RA-negative fraction. These TCRs come from a woman in her twenties or thirties in good health.

This clone was observed many times. The gene calls are TRBV29-1 and TRBJ2-7; D uncertain. V lost 3 bases and J lost 7, with 13 bases in between. The germline gives CDR1 SQVTM, CDR2 ANQGSEA. The CDR3 length is 12 residues. CDR3 sequence: CSVEVTAGEQYF. The CDR3 coding sequence is TGCAGCGTTGAGGTTACAGCTGGGGAGCAGTACTTC.

This chain links TRBV5-6 with TRBJ2-5; perhaps TRBD1 as D (7 bases). The CDR3 spans 15 residues. In germline, CDR1 is SGHDT, CDR2 YYEEEE. V lost 4 bases to trimming and J lost 5 bases, with 18 bases between them. Here the CDR3 reads CASSPGGGAGETQYF. CDR3 coding DNA: TGTGCCAGCAGCCCTGGAGGGGGCGCAGGGGAGACCCAGTACTTC. The full variable domain, with the rest looked up from reference TRBV5-6 and TRBJ2-5, is DAGVTQSPTHLIKTRGQQVTLRCSPKSGHDTVSWYQQALGQGPQFIFQYYEEEERQRGNFPDRFSGHQFPNYSSELNVNALLLGDSALYLCASSPGGGAGETQYFGPGTRLLVL.

The V call is TRBV28, the J call TRBJ1-5; TRBD1 aligns across 7 bases. The germline gives CDR1 MDHEN, CDR2 SYDVKM. V dropped 6 bases and J dropped 5; count of bases not matched to a gene: 4. The CDR3 has 13 amino acids. CDR3 nucleotide sequence: TGTGCCAGCAGGACGACAGGGCATCAGCCCCAGCATTTT. This codes for CASRTTGHQPQHF.

This chain connects TRBV5-1 to TRBJ1-2; TRBD1 aligns across 7 bases. This CDR3 has 15 amino acids. CDR1 and CDR2 from the germline V gene are SGHRS and YFSETQ. V lost 4 bases to trimming and J lost 3 bases; unmatched junction nucleotides: 9. CDR3 in DNA: TGCGCCAGCAGCATAAGGGGGCGCAGGGACTATGGCTACACCTTC. It is translated as CASSIRGRRDYGYTF.

The gene calls are TRBV6-5 and TRBJ2-1, with 8 bases identical to TRBD1. J lost 7 bases, V lost 2 bases, and 7 bases had no gene match. CDR3 length: 15 amino acids. Looked up from germline, CDR1 is MNHEY and CDR2 is SVGAGI. As DNA, the CDR3 is TGTGCCAGCAGTTACGAGGCAGGGGGCAGAAATGAGCAGTTCTTC. Translating gives CASSYEAGGRNEQFF.

This clone has at least ten counts. The chain employs TRBV7-9 and TRBJ2-1; D is perhaps TRBD2 (5 bases). From germline, CDR1 is SEHNR and CDR2 FQNEAQ (reference sequence). The V and J ends lost 5 bases and 10 bases respectively, with 15 bases between them. This CDR3 has 13 amino acids. CDR3 protein: CASSALGVGEQFF. DNA of the CDR3: TGTGCCAGCAGCGCGCTCGGGGTTGGGGAGCAGTTCTTC.

The V and J genes are TRBV28 and TRBJ1-1; D is perhaps TRBD1 (5 bases). CDR3 length: 14 amino acids. V was pared by 4 bases and J by 3 bases, with 12 bases between. In germline, CDR1 is MDHEN, CDR2 SYDVKM. The CDR3 nucleotides are TGTGCCAGCAGTTCTCCAGGGCGGGACACTGAAGCTTTCTTT. This sequence encodes CASSSPGRDTEAFF.

The V gene is TRBV11-2, the J gene TRBJ2-7; TRBD2 agrees at 7 bases. V was clipped by 4 bases and J by 2 bases; unmatched bases: 5. The CDR3 runs 14 residues. CDR1 and CDR2 (germline): SGHAT, FQNNGV. The CDR3 sequence is CASSSSSGAYEQYF. The CDR3 DNA follows: TGTGCCAGCAGCTCATCTAGCGGTGCCTACGAGCAGTACTTC.

V and J are TRBV2 and TRBJ2-3, with D maybe TRBD1 (5 bases). The CDR3 runs to 15 residues. Germline V gives CDR1 SNHLY, CDR2 FYNNEI. Trimming stripped 2 bases from V and 1 base from J, with 10 bases between. The CDR3 reads CASSEQGWGTDTQYF. CDR3 nucleotide sequence: TGTGCCAGCAGTGAACAGGGCTGGGGCACAGATACGCAGTATTTT.

This chain connects TRBV28 to TRBJ1-2; D uncertain. The V gene lost 4 bases and the J gene lost 3 bases, with 9 bases spanning the gap. CDR1 is MDHEN and CDR2 is SYDVKM in the germline V gene. This CDR3 spans 13 amino acids. The CDR3 nucleotides are TGTGCCAGCAGTTCCCGGGCCGACTATGGCTACACCTTC. Translating it yields CASSSRADYGYTF.

The chain joins TRBV4-1 to TRBJ2-7; possible D gene TRBD2, 6 bases. The CDR3 is 17 residues long. Between the trimmed V and J ends, which lost 1 base and 5 bases, there was a span of 21 bases. Germline V gene data show CDR1 as MGHRA and CDR2 as YSYEKL. CDR3 loop: CASSQVRPTGVYDEQYF. CDR3 DNA sequence: TGCGCCAGCAGCCAAGTAAGACCGACGGGAGTGTACGACGAGCAGTACTTC.

This clone was counted between two and nine times. The rearrangement uses TRBV29-1 and TRBJ1-1, with D unclear. The CDR3 contains 13 residues. V lost 4 bases and J 3 bases, leaving 12 bases between the germline ends. The germline gives CDR1 SQVTM, CDR2 ANQGSEA. The CDR3 coding sequence is TGCAGCGTTGCATCTGCCCCGGACACTGAAGCTTTCTTT. Protein product: CSVASAPDTEAFF.

This clone has only one observation. The chain recombines TRBV23-1 with TRBJ1-1, with 7 bases matching TRBD1. TRBV23-1 is given ORF status, its function remaining uncertain. V lost 4 bases, J lost 3 bases, and 8 bases stayed unmatched. The length of the CDR3 is 15 residues. The DNA for the CDR3 is TGCGCCAGCAGTCTTCGGAACAGGGGCGACACTGAAGCTTTCTTT. Translation: CASSLRNRGDTEAFF.

This clone was found many times. Different DNA sequences within this sample yield the same CDR3. The chain is built from TRBV2 and TRBJ1-5; the D is unclear. V was clipped by 2 bases and J by 2 bases, with 7 bases between them. Germline CDR1 reads SNHLY; CDR2 reads FYNNEI. This CDR3 region has 14 residues. In nucleotides, the CDR3 is TGTGCCAGCAGTGAAAGGGTTGGCAATCAGCCCCAGCATTTT. This encodes CASSERVGNQPQHF.

In nucleotides, the CDR3 is TGTGCCAGCAGCTTTCAACATACCGGGGAGCTGTTTTTT. Protein: CASSFQHTGELFF. This sequence joins TRBV5-8 and TRBJ2-2; D not certain. The length of the CDR3 is 13 residues. CDR1 SGHTS and CDR2 YDEGEE come from the germline V gene. The V end was cut by 2 bases, the J end by 5 bases, with 7 bases between.

The sample holds a few counts of this clone. Written as DNA, the CDR3 is TGTGCCAGCACGTTAACCGGGGGTGAAGCTTTCTTT. It yields the protein CASTLTGGEAFF. The rearrangement uses TRBV7-9 and TRBJ1-1; possible D gene TRBD1, 5 bases. The CDR3 sequence is 12 residues long. Deletions cut 7 bases from V and 7 bases from J, with 13 bases between. CDR1 SEHNR and CDR2 FQNEAQ come from the germline V gene (reference sequence).

This clone has more than one count but fewer than ten. V and J are TRBV11-2 and TRBJ1-5, with 7 bases identical to TRBD1. The germline CDR1 and CDR2 sequences are SGHAT and FQNNGV. This CDR3 is built from 15 residues. V shed 3 bases and J 6 bases; nucleotides not matched to a gene: 8. The CDR3 sequence: CASSLTGSAGQPQHF. CDR3 sequence (DNA): TGTGCCAGCAGCTTGACAGGGTCGGCAGGTCAGCCCCAGCATTTT.

A few counts support this clone. The CDR3 is CASMGQGDEQYF. The DNA of the CDR3 is TGTGCCAGCATGGGACAGGGGGATGAGCAGTACTTC. This chain links TRBV2 with TRBJ2-7, with TRBD1 matching 11 bases. The V gene end was trimmed by 7 bases and the J gene end by 7 bases; junction bases not matched to a gene: 3. This CDR3 has 12 amino acids. Germline V CDR1 and CDR2: SNHLY, FYNNEI.

In regard to this clone: One junction end disagrees with the germline gene, perhaps due to a read error. J is TRBJ2-1 and V is TRBV28; D remains unclear. Germline V gene lookup returns CDR1 MDHEN and CDR2 SYDVKM. The CDR3 has 15 amino acids. CDR3 in DNA: TGTGCCAGCAGCCGCGCTACCTTCCCCTACCATGAGCAGTTCTTC. Its protein is CASSRATFPYHEQFF.

V gene TRBV7-9 combines with J gene TRBJ2-2; D could derive from TRBD1 or TRBD2 (5 bases each). The CDR3 loop spans 19 amino acids. Trimming stripped 2 bases from V and 3 bases from J, with 22 bases between. Germline V gives CDR1 SEHNR, CDR2 FQNEAQ (reference sequence). CDR3 residues: CASSLRPFGGATYTGELFF. The CDR3 region has the DNA TGTGCCAGCAGCTTACGCCCGTTTGGGGGAGCGACTTACACCGGGGAGCTGTTTTTT.

The chain carries TRBV2 and TRBJ1-1, with 7 nucleotides matching TRBD1. Trimming cost V 6 bases and J 1 base; bases outside gene matches: 5. The CDR3 loop spans 14 amino acids. From germline, CDR1 is SNHLY and CDR2 FYNNEI. The CDR3 DNA follows: TGTGCCAGCAGAACAGGGGCCCGGAACACTGAAGCTTTCTTT. This sequence encodes CASRTGARNTEAFF.

The CDR3 DNA is TGTGCCAGTAGTATGAGGGAGTTCGACACCGGGGAGCTGTTTTTT. It specifies CASSMREFDTGELFF. The rearrangement joins TRBV19 to TRBJ2-2, with TRBD2 as a possible D gene (5 bases). V lost 3 bases and J lost 3, with 11 bases in between. The CDR3 is made up of 15 amino acids. From germline, CDR1 is LNHDA and CDR2 SQIVND (reference sequence).